The 23 T cell receptor beta chains given below trace back to one sample, sequenced in a study of blood T cell repertoires in COVID-19. Clones were sequenced by immunoSEQ multiplex PCR, and TCRdb holds only the in-frame ones, with some missing. Of around 200,000 clones in the sample, around 78% were seen once. Sequencing was carried out using peripheral blood. The receptors originated from a woman aged 80 or older with active or convalescent COVID-19.

This clone was picked up one time. The V call is TRBV10-3, the J call TRBJ2-3; 8 nucleotides line up with TRBD1. Trimming took 6 bases from V and 4 from J; bases not matched to a gene: 9. Germline loops: CDR1 ENHRY, CDR2 SYGVKD. The CDR3 sequence is 15 residues long. The CDR3 is CAISADREIPDTQYF. The CDR3 region has the DNA TGTGCCATCAGCGCGGACAGGGAGATCCCAGATACGCAGTATTTT.

This chain uses TRBV4-3 with TRBJ1-6; possibly TRBD1 for D (6 bases). The CDR3 has 15 residues. V lost 0 bases and J 14 bases, leaving 17 bases between the germline ends. Per the germline V gene, CDR1 is LGHNA and CDR2 is YSLEER. CDR3 region: CASSQDRDTSRSLHF. CDR3 nucleotide sequence: TGCGCCAGCAGCCAAGATCGGGACACTTCTAGGTCCCTCCACTTT.

The chain recombines TRBV19 with TRBJ1-6; 10 bases agree with TRBD1. CDR1 and CDR2 from the germline V gene are LNHDA and SQIVND (reference sequence). The CDR3 contains 15 residues. J lost 10 bases, V lost 5 bases, and 8 bases had no gene match. CDR3 in amino acids: CASSGTGTGASPLHF. The CDR3 nucleotides are TGTGCCAGTAGTGGGACCGGGACAGGGGCATCACCCCTCCACTTT.

CDR3 in amino acids: CASSPRGGMNTEAFF. In DNA form, the CDR3 reads TGTGCCAGCAGCCCCCGCGGGGGAATGAACACTGAAGCTTTCTTT. The chain couples TRBV5-6 to TRBJ1-1, with D tentatively TRBD1 (5 bases). The CDR3 loop spans 15 amino acids. The V gene lost 4 bases and the J gene lost 0 bases, with 13 bases spanning the gap. CDR1 and CDR2 (germline): SGHDT, YYEEEE.

The gene calls are TRBV28 and TRBJ1-1; tentative D call: TRBD1 (5 bases). Germline V gene data show CDR1 as MDHEN and CDR2 as SYDVKM. The V end was cut by 6 bases, the J end by 2 bases, with 13 bases between. This CDR3 is built from 14 residues. The chain's CDR3 is CASSLRDSNTEAFF. The CDR3 coding sequence is TGTGCCAGCAGCCTCCGCGACAGCAACACTGAAGCTTTCTTT.

The chain is built from TRBV5-1 and TRBJ2-7, with 7 bases aligning to TRBD2. The CDR3 is 15 residues long. V lost 0 bases, J lost 2 bases, and 5 bases stayed unmatched. Looked up from germline, CDR1 is SGHRS and CDR2 is YFSETQ. CDR3 bases: TGCGCCAGCAGCTTGGGCCTAGCGGAACCCTACGAGCAGTACTTC. Translation: CASSLGLAEPYEQYF. Full variable domain (remainder filled in from reference TRBV5-1 and TRBJ2-7): KAGVTQTPRYLIKTRGQQVTLSCSPISGHRSVSWYQQTPGQGLQFLFEYFSETQRNKGNFPGRFSGRQFSNSRSEMNVSTLELGDSALYLCASSLGLAEPYEQYFGPGTRLTVT.

The chain employs TRBV18 and TRBJ1-2; maybe TRBD1 (6 bases). This CDR3 spans 13 amino acids. Germline CDR1 KGHSH, CDR2 LQKENI. V was pared by 3 bases and J by 6 bases, with 11 bases between. CDR3 sequence (DNA): TGTGCCAGCTCACCCCGGGACACTAATGGCTACACCTTC. Its translation: CASSPRDTNGYTF.

The CDR3 loop reads CASSPGATDTQYF. DNA for the CDR3: TGTGCCAGCTCACCAGGGGCGACAGATACGCAGTATTTT. The chain links TRBV18 to TRBJ2-3; D possibly corresponds to TRBD1 (5 bases). Germline CDR1 KGHSH, CDR2 LQKENI. This CDR3 is 13 amino acids long. V gave up 2 bases and J gave up 3 bases, with 6 bases separating them.

This sequence joins TRBV10-2 and TRBJ2-1; 10 bases are a match to TRBD2. This CDR3 has 16 residues. V lost 6 bases and J lost 5; bases outside the gene matches: 10. CDR1 is WSHSY and CDR2 is SAAADI in the germline V gene. The CDR3 here is CASSQLTSGAHNEQFF. For the CDR3, the DNA is TGCGCCAGCAGCCAATTAACTAGCGGGGCACACAATGAGCAGTTCTTC.

This chain uses TRBV11-2 with TRBJ2-3; D unresolved. This CDR3 is 14 amino acids long. Germline loops: CDR1 SGHAT, CDR2 FQNNGV. V lost 3 bases, J lost 2 bases, and 9 bases lay in between. CDR3 residues: CASSLVTYTDTQYF. The CDR3 nucleotides are TGTGCCAGCAGCTTGGTCACCTACACAGATACGCAGTATTTT.

The chain recombines TRBV5-1 with TRBJ1-4; D not resolved. CDR1 is SGHRS, CDR2 YFSETQ, per germline. The CDR3 loop spans 16 amino acids. Trimming took 0 bases from V and 2 from J, leaving 11 bases between them. Written as DNA, the CDR3 is TGCGCCAGCAGCTTGGTGGGAGCGGCGACTAATGAAAAACTGTTTTTT. Its translation is CASSLVGAATNEKLFF.

This clone was observed a single time. The chain joins TRBV4-2 to TRBJ2-6, with D possibly TRBD1 on 5 matching bases. Germline CDR1 reads LGHNA; CDR2 reads YNFKEQ. The CDR3 contains 16 residues. The V end was cut by 2 bases, the J end by 0 bases, with 8 bases between. The CDR3 region has the DNA TGTGCCAGCAGCCAAAGACAGATCTCTGGGGCCAACGTCCTGACTTTC. Translated, it gives CASSQRQISGANVLTF.

This chain links TRBV28 with TRBJ1-5; D is undetermined. Trimming stripped 3 bases from V and 0 bases from J, with 12 bases between. This CDR3 is 16 amino acids long. Germline V gene data show CDR1 as MDHEN and CDR2 as SYDVKM. CDR3 nucleotides: TGTGCCAGCAGTTTTTCAGCGGGCTATAGCAATCAGCCCCAGCATTTT. It is translated as CASSFSAGYSNQPQHF.

The chain has TRBV28 and TRBJ1-2; TRBD1 agrees at 8 bases. Trimming at V came to 2 bases and at J to 2 bases, leaving 4 bases not matched to a gene. The length of the CDR3 is 15 residues. Germline-derived CDR1 and CDR2 are MDHEN and SYDVKM. The CDR3 sequence: CASSLSRGRNYGYTF. CDR3 sequence (DNA): TGTGCCAGCAGTTTAAGCAGGGGGCGGAACTATGGCTACACCTTC.

The V call is TRBV6-6, the J call TRBJ1-2; no definite D call. V gave up 8 bases and J gave up 2 bases, with 9 bases separating them. Germline V gene sequence: CDR1 MNHNY, CDR2 SVGAGI (reference sequence). The CDR3 has 12 residues. The CDR3 DNA is TGTGCCAGCTTCACAGTGAACTATGGCTACACCTTC. Residues: CASFTVNYGYTF.

This clone was seen only once. The CDR3 nucleotides are TGTGCCAGCAGCTATATAGCGGGGGGCCGTACGGCAGATACGCAGTATTTT. It is translated as CASSYIAGGRTADTQYF. The V call is TRBV27, the J call TRBJ2-3, with TRBD2 matching 10 bases. J lost 4 bases, V lost 6 bases, and 13 bases had no gene match. The CDR3 has 17 amino acids. Germline lookup yields CDR1 MNHEY and CDR2 SMNVEV (reference sequence).

The chain links TRBV6-1 to TRBJ1-3, with 12 bases fitting TRBD1. The CDR3 is made up of 17 amino acids. The germline V gene encodes CDR1 MNHNS and CDR2 SASEGT. The V and J ends lost 2 bases and 5 bases, in that order; junction bases with no gene match: 7. CDR3 sequence: CASSETGQGAFRNTIYF. As DNA, the CDR3 is TGTGCCAGCAGTGAAACGGGACAGGGGGCATTTAGAAACACCATATATTTT.

The chain links TRBV28 to TRBJ2-7, with unresolved D. CDR1 and CDR2 from the germline V gene are MDHEN and SYDVKM. Trimming took off 3 bases at V and 2 bases at J, with 14 bases between the two ends. The CDR3 sequence is 15 residues long. CDR3 residues: CASSFSGSPAYEQYF. In DNA, the CDR3 is TGTGCCAGCAGTTTCTCCGGGTCTCCCGCCTACGAGCAGTACTTC.

This chain uses TRBV6-6 with TRBJ2-7, with 9 bases matching TRBD1. CDR1 MNHNY and CDR2 SVGAGI come from the germline V gene (reference sequence). The CDR3 totals 15 residues. J lost 5 bases, V lost 8 bases, and 13 bases had no gene match. The CDR3 DNA reads TGTGCCAGCGCCGACAGTCGGGGACAGGGTAACGAGCAGTACTTC. Encoded protein: CASADSRGQGNEQYF.

V is TRBV7-6 and J is TRBJ1-3; the match to TRBD1 covers 9 bases. CDR1 is SGHVS, CDR2 FNYEAQ, per germline. Trimming at V came to 4 bases and at J to 2 bases, leaving 12 bases not matched to a gene. The CDR3 consists of 18 residues. CDR3 nucleotide sequence: TGTGCCAGCAGCTACCGGGGACAGGGTTATGAGGCTGGAAACACCATATATTTT. Translated, it gives CASSYRGQGYEAGNTIYF.

The chain uses TRBV5-1 and TRBJ1-4; TRBD1 might be the D (5 bases). This CDR3 spans 15 amino acids. The germline V gene encodes CDR1 SGHRS and CDR2 YFSETQ. V lost 0 bases and J 3 bases, leaving 9 bases between the germline ends. CDR3 loop: CASSLAGGPNEKLFF. The CDR3 nucleotides are TGCGCCAGCAGCTTGGCCGGGGGACCTAATGAAAAACTGTTTTTT.

The rearrangement joins TRBV5-8 to TRBJ2-1; D perhaps matches TRBD1 (5 bases). CDR3 length: 15 residues. Trimming took off 5 bases at V and 0 bases at J, with 12 bases between the two ends. Germline CDR1 reads SGHTS; CDR2 reads YDEGEE. The CDR3 sequence is CASRQAPSSYNEQFF. The CDR3 coding sequence is TGTGCCAGCAGACAGGCGCCGAGCTCCTACAATGAGCAGTTCTTC. The full variable domain, completed using reference TRBV5-8 and TRBJ2-1, is EAGVTQSPTHLIKTRGQQATLRCSPISGHTSVYWYQQALGLGLQFLLWYDEGEERNRGNFPPRFSGRQFPNYSSELNVNALELEDSALYLCASRQAPSSYNEQFFGPGTRLTVL.

This chain connects TRBV6-2 or TRBV6-3 to TRBJ2-7; D is unresolved. Germline lookup yields CDR1 MNHEY and CDR2 SVGEGT. This CDR3 spans 11 amino acids. Between the trimmed V and J ends, which lost 4 bases and 5 bases, there was a span of 6 bases. CDR3 nucleotides: TGTGCCAGCAGTTCCCAAAACGAGCAGTACTTC. This translates into CASSSQNEQYF.